A selection of T cell receptor beta chains follows, all from one sample in a study of blood T cell repertoires in COVID-19. Sequenced by immunoSEQ multiplex PCR; TCRdb stores in-frame clones only, minus some. The data show 35,000 to 50,000 clones, around 76% seen once. Specimen: peripheral blood. These receptors were taken from a man aged 80 or over with acute or convalescent COVID-19. Each CDR3 is given with its conserved first and last residue. Fields, in order: CDR3 DNA, CDR3 protein, D gene, J gene, V gene. A D gene is named only where the DNA matches it firmly.

TGTGCCTGGAGTGTAGGGGGCGATCAGCCCCAGCATTTT | CAWSVGGDQPQHF | TRBD1 | TRBJ1-5 | TRBV30
TGTGCCAGCAGCGAGGGGGAGAGGCAGCCCCAGCATTTT | CASSEGERQPQHF | NA | TRBJ1-5 | TRBV9
TGTGCCAGCAGCCCCGGGGGGGGGCGGGGCTACACCTTC | CASSPGGGRGYTF | NA | TRBJ1-2 | TRBV7-2
TGCAGCGTGGAAGTTCCGTCCAAAAACATTCAGTACTTC | CSVEVPSKNIQYF | NA | TRBJ2-4 | TRBV29-1
TGTGCCACCAGCAGGGGGGGTACGATACGAGAGCAGTACTTC | CATSRGGTIREQYF | NA | TRBJ2-7 | TRBV15
TGTGCCAGCAGCTCCCCCGAGACAGCGAACACTGAAGCTTTCTTT | CASSSPETANTEAFF | NA | TRBJ1-1 | TRBV5-8
TGTGCCAGCAGTTCGGACAGGACCCTAATGAACACTGAAGCTTTCTTT | CASSSDRTLMNTEAFF | TRBD1 | TRBJ1-1 | TRBV6-2/TRBV6-3
TGTGCCAGCAGAAAACGGGACAGGGAGTCCAATGAGCAGTTCTTC | CASRKRDRESNEQFF | NA | TRBJ2-1 | TRBV21-1
TGTGCCAGTAGTATTGGGGGAGGGACAGGGGGTTTGCCCCAGCATTTT | CASSIGGGTGGLPQHF | TRBD1 | TRBJ1-5 | TRBV19
TGTGCCAGCAGCGGACAGGGAGGGAACTACGAGCAGTACTTC | CASSGQGGNYEQYF | NA | TRBJ2-7 | TRBV2
TGTGCCAGCAGCTTAGGAGGACAAGCGAACACCGGGGAGCTGTTTTTT | CASSLGGQANTGELFF | NA | TRBJ2-2 | TRBV7-8
TGTGCCAGCAGCTTGGGGGGGCAGGACACCTTC | CASSLGGQDTF | NA | TRBJ1-2 | TRBV5-6
TGTGCCAGCAGCCCCTGGGAGGGAAATTCTGGTGGCTACACCTTC | CASSPWEGNSGGYTF | NA | TRBJ1-2 | TRBV6-5
TGTGCCTGGGCAGGCTCTCAGAGCACTGAAGCTTTCTTT | CAWAGSQSTEAFF | NA | TRBJ1-1 | TRBV30